This TCR beta chain comes out of a study of T-cell reconstitution after alpha-beta-depleted transplantation in children listed by TCRdb under 2016. The study in broad terms: T-cell immune reconstitution after TCRalphabeta/CD19-depleted allogeneic hematopoietic cell transplantation in children was quantitatively tracked in the study by means of TCR repertoire profiling.

This clonotype was seen more than once but under ten times. The antigen it recognizes is unknown. The input lacks base qualities; no much larger clone sits a single base away. Library creation used PCR. TCRdb records Illumina HiSeq 2500 as the sequencer. TCR library preparation used molecular barcoding, with unique molecular identifiers applied to normalize quantification of the TCRbeta repertoire. TCRdb reanalyzed the raw reads on its own, using fastp at Q25 for trimming and MiXCR for clone calling, and kept in-frame beta chains. All rows with the same CDR3 protein become a single entry with the most common DNA and genes. The sample yields 490,000 or so distinct CDR3 sequences; around 13% were counted once. The top ten constitute about 5% of the sample. Including cysteine and phenylalanine, the CDR3 has 15 amino acids. Only the CDR3 part of the read is kept: 45 bases, read in frame from the first base. V and J are truncated by 2 bases and 0 bases respectively, leaving an intervening sequence of 11 bases. CDR1 and CDR2 are read off the germline V gene as SGHVS and FQNEAQ.

This clonotype originated in a human donor who donated a stem cell graft to a child with combined immunodeficiency. This specimen was PBMCs from the stem cell graft donor, taken from the stem cell graft. The rearrangement joined TRBV7-8 to TRBJ2-7, with TRBD2 as a weak D call on 6 bases. The CDR3 has the sequence CASSLIARDSYEQYF. The DNA sequence is given as TGTGCCAGCAGCTTAATCGCGCGGGACTCCTACGAGCAGTACTTC.